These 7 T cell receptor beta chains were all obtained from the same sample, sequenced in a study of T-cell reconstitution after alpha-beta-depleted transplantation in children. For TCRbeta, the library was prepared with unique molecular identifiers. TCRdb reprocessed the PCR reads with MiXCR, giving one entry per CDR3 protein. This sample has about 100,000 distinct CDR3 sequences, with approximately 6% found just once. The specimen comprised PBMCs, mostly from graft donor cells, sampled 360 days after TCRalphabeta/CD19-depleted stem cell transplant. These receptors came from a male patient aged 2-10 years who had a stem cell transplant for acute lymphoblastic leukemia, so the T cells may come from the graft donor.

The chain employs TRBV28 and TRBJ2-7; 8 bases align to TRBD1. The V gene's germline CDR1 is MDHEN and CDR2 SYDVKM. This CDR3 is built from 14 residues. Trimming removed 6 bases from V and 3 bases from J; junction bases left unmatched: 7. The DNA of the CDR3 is TGTGCCAGCAGCCTCCACAGGGGGTTCTACGAGCAGTACTTC. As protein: CASSLHRGFYEQYF.

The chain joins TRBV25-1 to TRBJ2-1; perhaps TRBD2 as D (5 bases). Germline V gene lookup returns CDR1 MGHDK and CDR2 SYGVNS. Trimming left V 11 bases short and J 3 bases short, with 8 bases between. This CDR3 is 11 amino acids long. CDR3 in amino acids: CAAEVYNEQFF. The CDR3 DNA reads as TGTGCCGCGGAGGTCTACAATGAGCAGTTCTTC.

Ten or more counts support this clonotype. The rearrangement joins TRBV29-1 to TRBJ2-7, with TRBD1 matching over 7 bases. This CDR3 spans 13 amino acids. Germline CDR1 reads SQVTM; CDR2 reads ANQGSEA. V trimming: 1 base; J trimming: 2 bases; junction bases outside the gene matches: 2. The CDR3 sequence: CSVEVGTAYEQYF. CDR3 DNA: TGCAGCGTTGAAGTCGGGACAGCCTACGAGCAGTACTTC.

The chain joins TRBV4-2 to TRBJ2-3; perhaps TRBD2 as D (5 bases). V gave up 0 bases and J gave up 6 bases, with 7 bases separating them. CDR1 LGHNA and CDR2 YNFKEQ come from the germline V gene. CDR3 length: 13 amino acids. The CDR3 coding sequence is TGTGCCAGCAGCCAAGATCGGGGTGATACGCAGTATTTT. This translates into CASSQDRGDTQYF.

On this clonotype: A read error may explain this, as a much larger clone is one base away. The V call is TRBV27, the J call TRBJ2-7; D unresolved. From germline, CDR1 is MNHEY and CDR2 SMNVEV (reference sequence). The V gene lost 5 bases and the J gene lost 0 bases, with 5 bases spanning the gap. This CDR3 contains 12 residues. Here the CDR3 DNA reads TGTGCCAGCAGTCCGTGCTCCTACGAGCAGTACTTC. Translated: CASSPCSYEQYF.

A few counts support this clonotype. This chain's CDR3 is CASSRGDGYEQYF. The CDR3 bases are TGTGCCAGCAGTCGGGGTGACGGATACGAGCAGTACTTC. The rearrangement uses TRBV7-9 and TRBJ2-7, with D maybe TRBD2 (5 bases). The CDR3 is 13 residues long. CDR1 and CDR2 from the germline V gene are SEHNR and FQNEAQ (reference sequence). V gave up 6 bases and J gave up 4 bases, with 13 bases separating them.

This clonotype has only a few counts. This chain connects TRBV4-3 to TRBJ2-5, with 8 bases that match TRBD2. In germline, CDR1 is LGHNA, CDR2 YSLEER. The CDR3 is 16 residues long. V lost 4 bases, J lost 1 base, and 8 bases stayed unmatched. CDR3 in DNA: TGCGCCAGCAGCCCGGGGGTAGCGGGGTCCCAAGAGACCCAGTACTTC. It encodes CASSPGVAGSQETQYF.